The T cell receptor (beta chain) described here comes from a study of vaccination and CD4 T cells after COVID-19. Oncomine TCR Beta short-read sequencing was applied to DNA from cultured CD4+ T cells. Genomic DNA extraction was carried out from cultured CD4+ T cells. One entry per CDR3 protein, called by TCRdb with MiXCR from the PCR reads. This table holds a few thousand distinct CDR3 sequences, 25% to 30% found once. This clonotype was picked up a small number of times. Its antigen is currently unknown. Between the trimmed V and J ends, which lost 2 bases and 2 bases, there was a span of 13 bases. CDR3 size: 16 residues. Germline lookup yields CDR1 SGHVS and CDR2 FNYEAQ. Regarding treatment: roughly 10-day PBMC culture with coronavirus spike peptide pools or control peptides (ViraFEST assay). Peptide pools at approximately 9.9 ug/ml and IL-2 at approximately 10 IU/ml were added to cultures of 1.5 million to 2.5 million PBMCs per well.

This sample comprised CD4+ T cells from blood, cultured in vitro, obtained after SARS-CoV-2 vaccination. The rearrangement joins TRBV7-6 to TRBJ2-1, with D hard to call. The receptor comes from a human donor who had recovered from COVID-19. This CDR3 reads CASSLRPNDPYNEQFF. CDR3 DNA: TGTGCCAGCAGCTTAAGACCGAACGATCCCTACAATGAGCAGTTCTTC.